The 11 T cell receptor beta chains below all came from one sample that was sequenced in a study of blood T cell repertoires in COVID-19. The table came from immunoSEQ multiplex PCR; TCRdb's copy has only in-frame clones and leaves some out. The sample has approximately 150,000 clones, 82% seen once. What was sequenced was peripheral blood. Receptor source: a woman aged 70-85 years with acute or convalescent COVID-19.

The genes are TRBV5-1 and TRBJ1-2; a weak D match, TRBD1 (6 bases). The ends were cut back, 7 bases at V and 4 bases at J, with 17 bases in the middle. Germline V gene data show CDR1 as SGHRS and CDR2 as YFSETQ. There are 14 residues in the CDR3. The CDR3 protein is CASYPGGGGYGYTF. CDR3 in DNA: TGCGCCAGCTACCCTGGGGGGGGCGGCTATGGCTACACCTTC.

The chain joins TRBV19 to TRBJ2-4, with 9 bases lining up with TRBD1. This CDR3 has 15 residues. With 5 bases clipped from V and 6 bases from J, the junction kept 8 bases outside the gene matches. Germline assignment: CDR1 LNHDA and CDR2 SQIVND (reference sequence). CDR3 sequence reads: CASSPTGGRGNIQYF. As DNA, the CDR3 is TGTGCCAGTAGTCCGACAGGGGGTCGGGGAAACATTCAGTACTTC.

This clone was seen only a few times. This chain connects TRBV10-1 to TRBJ1-1, with a possible D match to TRBD1 (5 bases). This CDR3 region has 15 residues. V was cut by 0 bases and J by 1 base, with 9 bases left in between. Germline V gene sequence: CDR1 WNHNN, CDR2 SYGVQD (reference sequence). The CDR3 spells CASSESRGKNTEAFF. Written as DNA, the CDR3 is TGCGCCAGCAGTGAGTCAAGGGGAAAGAACACTGAAGCTTTCTTT.

The chain carries TRBV7-8 and TRBJ2-1; TRBD2 might be the D (5 bases). Between the trimmed V and J ends, which lost 3 bases and 1 base, there was a span of 10 bases. CDR3 length: 15 amino acids. CDR1 SGHVS and CDR2 FQNEAQ come from the germline V gene. Here the CDR3 reads CASSFFRGSYNEQFF. The CDR3 region has the DNA TGTGCCAGCAGCTTCTTTCGGGGTTCCTACAATGAGCAGTTCTTC.

The rearrangement uses TRBV6-2 or TRBV6-3 and TRBJ2-1; 8 bases agree with TRBD2. This CDR3 contains 15 residues. From germline, CDR1 is MNHEY and CDR2 SVGEGT. V gave up 2 bases and J gave up 6 bases; unmatched junction bases: 6. The CDR3 loop reads CASSYASGGSNEQFF. The CDR3 DNA reads as TGTGCCAGCAGTTACGCCAGCGGGGGAAGCAATGAGCAGTTCTTC.

The gene calls are TRBV2 and TRBJ1-2, with D perhaps matching TRBD1 (5 bases). Germline V gene lookup returns CDR1 SNHLY and CDR2 FYNNEI. Deletions cut 7 bases from V and 5 bases from J, with 14 bases between. The CDR3 runs 13 residues. CDR3 DNA: TGTGCCAGCACCTCAGGGTATCGGTATGGCTACACCTTC. Residues: CASTSGYRYGYTF.

This clone appeared a single time. V usage is TRBV29-1 and J usage is TRBJ2-1; D is unclear. The germline V and J ends were trimmed by 7 bases and 8 bases, with 24 bases remaining between them. Germline V gives CDR1 SQVTM, CDR2 ANQGSEA. This CDR3 is built from 15 residues. The CDR3 DNA follows: TGCAGCGCCCGCCGTGTCGACCTGAGAGGCGATGAGCAGTTCTTC. It translates to CSARRVDLRGDEQFF.

J is TRBJ1-5 and V is TRBV7-9; TRBD1 aligns across 8 bases. Trimming took 5 bases from V and 6 from J; bases not matched to a gene: 6. The length of the CDR3 is 14 residues. CDR1 and CDR2 (germline): SEHNR, FQNEAQ (reference sequence). The CDR3 loop is CASSSDRGGQPQHF. CDR3 bases: TGTGCCAGCAGCAGTGACAGGGGAGGTCAGCCCCAGCATTTT.

This chain links TRBV30 with TRBJ1-1, with unresolved D. The length of the CDR3 is 13 residues. Germline V gene data show CDR1 as GTSNPN and CDR2 as SVGIG (reference sequence). V was clipped by 7 bases and J by 3 bases, with 15 bases between them. The CDR3 spells CASLGGKHTEAFF. For the CDR3, the DNA is TGTGCCTCCCTGGGAGGTAAGCACACTGAAGCTTTCTTT.

The rearrangement links TRBV7-8 to TRBJ2-1; D is possibly TRBD2 (5 bases). CDR1 and CDR2 from the germline V gene are SGHVS and FQNEAQ. The length of the CDR3 is 14 residues. Trimming cost V 5 bases and J 5 bases, with 13 bases left between them. The DNA for the CDR3 is TGTGCCAGCAGCCTCACCCCGAGGGACAATGAGCAGTTCTTC. Translating gives CASSLTPRDNEQFF.

This sequence joins TRBV4-1 and TRBJ2-3; 10 bases align to TRBD2. Losses at the gene ends were 2 bases for V and 4 bases for J; bases not matched to a gene: 3. Germline CDR1 and CDR2: MGHRA and YSYEKL. The CDR3 extends over 15 amino acids. The CDR3 sequence: CASSQTAGGADTQYF. CDR3 DNA sequence: TGCGCCAGCAGCCAAACAGCGGGGGGGGCAGATACGCAGTATTTT.